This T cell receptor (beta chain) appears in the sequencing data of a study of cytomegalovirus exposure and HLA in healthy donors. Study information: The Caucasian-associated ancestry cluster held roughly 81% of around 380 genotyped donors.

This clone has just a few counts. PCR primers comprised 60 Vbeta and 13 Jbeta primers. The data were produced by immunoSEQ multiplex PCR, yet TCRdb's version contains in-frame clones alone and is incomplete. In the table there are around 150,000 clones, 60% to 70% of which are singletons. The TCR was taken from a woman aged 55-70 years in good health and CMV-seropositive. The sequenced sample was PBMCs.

The CDR3 DNA follows: TGTGCCAGCAGCATTAGCGGGAGAGGTCCAGATACGCAGTATTTT. Encoded protein: CASSISGRGPDTQYF. The chain carries TRBV7-9 and TRBJ2-3; 9 bases agree with TRBD2. Unmatched junction bases numbered 7, after V lost 5 bases and J lost 4 bases. Per the germline V gene, CDR1 is SEHNR and CDR2 is FQNEAQ (reference sequence). This CDR3 has 15 residues.